The 21 T cell receptor beta chains given below trace back to one sample, sequenced in a study of cytomegalovirus exposure and HLA in healthy donors. PCR primers comprised 60 Vbeta and 13 Jbeta primers. Assay used: immunoSEQ multiplex PCR; TCRdb lists only in-frame clones, some missing. Counted here are roughly 88,000 clones, around 80% occurring once; the ten biggest clones make up roughly 5.4%. Sequencing used PBMCs. These receptor sequences come from a man under 40 in good health and CMV-seropositive.

DNA of the CDR3: TGTGCCAGTAGTATGGGTTCGGGGACAGGCTTTCAGCCCCAGCATTTT. It encodes CASSMGSGTGFQPQHF. The rearrangement links TRBV19 to TRBJ1-5, with 8 bases that match TRBD1. This CDR3 comprises 16 residues. The V gene end was trimmed by 3 bases and the J gene end by 6 bases; junction bases not matched to a gene: 10. CDR1 is LNHDA, CDR2 SQIVND, per germline (reference sequence).

A note on this clone: Germline is not matched at one junction end, which may reflect a read error. The rearrangement joins TRBV7-9 to TRBJ2-3, with 10 nucleotides matching TRBD2. The CDR3 contains 18 residues. Per the germline V gene, CDR1 is SEHNR and CDR2 is FQNEAQ (reference sequence). DNA of the CDR3: TGTTCCAGCAGCTCCAGAGTATCGACTAGCGGGAGCACAGATACGCAGTATTTT. Amino acid sequence: CSSSSRVSTSGSTDTQYF.

This chain joins TRBV10-3 and TRBJ1-1, with D possibly being TRBD1 (6 bases). The CDR3 extends over 14 amino acids. Germline CDR1 is ENHRY and CDR2 is SYGVKD. The V gene lost 11 bases and the J gene lost 1 base, with 17 bases spanning the gap. As DNA, the CDR3 is TGTGCCGCGCTTACCGGGACATCGAACACTGAAGCTTTCTTT. Translating it yields CAALTGTSNTEAFF.

This clone was counted only a few times. The chain uses TRBV9 and TRBJ2-1; 7 positions agree with TRBD2. The V segment lost 3 bases and the J segment 3 bases; nucleotides outside the gene matches: 6. The CDR3 spans 15 residues. Germline V CDR1 and CDR2: SGDLS, YYNGEE. For the CDR3, the DNA is TGTGCCAGCAGCGCCCAGAGCGGGGACTACAATGAGCAGTTCTTC. Its protein product is CASSAQSGDYNEQFF.

The V call is TRBV6-6, the J call TRBJ1-1; D gene ambiguous. The V gene's germline CDR1 is MNHNY and CDR2 SVGAGI (reference sequence). The CDR3 loop spans 13 amino acids. V lost 7 bases and J lost 1, with 10 bases in between. Here the CDR3 DNA reads TGTGCCAGCAAACTAACGGGGAACACTGAAGCTTTCTTT. It translates to CASKLTGNTEAFF.

This chain joins TRBV28 and TRBJ1-5; TRBD1 matches at 7 bases. Germline V gene sequence: CDR1 MDHEN, CDR2 SYDVKM. The CDR3 is made up of 15 amino acids. The trim removed 6 bases at V and 1 base at J, leaving 6 bases unmatched. This chain's CDR3 is CASSHSRGSNQPQHF. The CDR3 bases are TGTGCCAGCAGCCACAGCAGGGGGAGCAATCAGCCCCAGCATTTT.

The chain combines TRBV19 with TRBJ2-3; TRBD2 matches 12 bases. V lost 5 bases to trimming and J lost 0 bases; unmatched junction nucleotides: 6. Per the germline V gene, CDR1 is LNHDA and CDR2 is SQIVND (reference sequence). The CDR3 consists of 17 residues. The CDR3 nucleotides read TGTGCCAGTAGTGCGACTAGCGGGGGACCCAGCACAGATACGCAGTATTTT. It codes for CASSATSGGPSTDTQYF. Full variable domain (remainder filled in from reference TRBV19 and TRBJ2-3): DGGITQSPKYLFRKEGQNVTLSCEQNLNHDAMYWYRQDPGQGLRLIYYSQIVNDFQKGDIAEGYSVSREKKESFPLTVTSAQKNPTAFYLCASSATSGGPSTDTQYFGPGTRLTVL.

The V gene is TRBV15, the J gene TRBJ2-1, with 7 nucleotides matching TRBD2. The CDR3 contains 15 residues. Germline loops: CDR1 LNHNV, CDR2 YYDKDF (reference sequence). The J segment lost 6 bases and the V segment lost 1 base, leaving 6 bases of the junction unmatched. CDR3 sequence reads: CATSRVQLATNEQFF. CDR3 DNA: TGTGCCACCAGCAGAGTCCAACTAGCGACCAATGAGCAGTTCTTC.

The chain joins TRBV27 to TRBJ2-5; TRBD2 matches at 7 bases. TRBJ2-7 matches the DNA end more closely, so the J call is doubtful. The germline gives CDR1 MNHEY, CDR2 SMNVEV (reference sequence). This CDR3 spans 19 amino acids. CDR3 nucleotides: TGTGCCAGCAGGGGACTAACTCTGGCGGGCCACAAGGCCTCCTACGAGCAGTACTTC. This encodes CASRGLTLAGHKASYEQYF.

This rearrangement joins TRBV4-1 to TRBJ2-5, with no clear D. Germline-derived CDR1 and CDR2 are MGHRA and YSYEKL. With 4 bases removed from V and 4 bases from J, the gap between germline ends came to 13 bases. This CDR3 comprises 14 residues. The CDR3 coding sequence is TGCGCCAGCAGCCCACAACCCAGTGGAGAGACCCAGTACTTC. This sequence encodes CASSPQPSGETQYF.

The genes are TRBV30 and TRBJ2-3, with D perhaps matching TRBD2 (6 bases). The CDR3 sequence is 17 residues long. The V end was cut by 2 bases, the J end by 3 bases, with 21 bases between. The germline V gene encodes CDR1 GTSNPN and CDR2 SVGIG (reference sequence). This CDR3 reads CAWSPRLVGPETDTQYF. The CDR3 coding sequence is TGTGCCTGGAGTCCCCGACTAGTTGGCCCGGAAACAGATACGCAGTATTTT.

The J gene is TRBJ2-3, the V gene TRBV7-3; 10 nucleotides agree with TRBD2. The trim removed 4 bases at V and 5 bases at J, leaving 6 bases unmatched. The germline CDR1 and CDR2 sequences are SGHTA and FQGTGA. There are 15 residues in the CDR3. The CDR3 protein is CASSSGLARQDTQYF. Here the CDR3 DNA reads TGTGCCAGCAGCTCGGGACTAGCGAGGCAAGATACGCAGTATTTT. Combining the CDR3 with reference TRBV7-3 and TRBJ2-3 gives the whole variable domain GAGVSQTPSNKVTEKGKYVELRCDPISGHTALYWYRQSLGQGPEFLIYFQGTGAADDSGLPNDRFFAVRPEGSVSTLKIQRTERGDSAVYLCASSSGLARQDTQYFGPGTRLTVL.

The J gene is TRBJ1-1, the V gene TRBV2; TRBD1 matches 9 bases. This CDR3 comprises 13 residues. Germline V lookup: CDR1 SNHLY, CDR2 FYNNEI. With V trimmed by 5 bases and J by 8 bases, 6 bases remained unmatched. CDR3 sequence reads: CASSRRGQGEAFF. The CDR3 bases are TGTGCCAGCAGTCGACGTGGACAGGGGGAAGCTTTCTTT.

Regarding this clone: The junction departs from the called germline gene at one end, perhaps through a read error. V is TRBV19 and J is TRBJ2-4; tentative D call: TRBD1 (6 bases). CDR1 LNHDA and CDR2 SQIVND come from the germline V gene (reference sequence). The CDR3 is made up of 10 amino acids. The CDR3 DNA follows: TGTGCCAGCGGGACAAACACTCAGTACTTC. Its protein product is CASGTNTQYF.

This chain joins TRBV9 and TRBJ1-1; TRBD1 matches at 9 bases. Germline trimming cut 3 bases from V and 6 bases from J; bases unmatched to any gene: 3. Germline loops: CDR1 SGDLS, CDR2 YYNGEE. There are 13 residues in the CDR3. The CDR3, as DNA: TGTGCCAGCAGCGAACAGGGGGCCTCTGAAGCTTTCTTT. Its translation is CASSEQGASEAFF.

This chain uses TRBV4-2 with TRBJ2-1; no definite D call. Germline assignment: CDR1 LGHNA and CDR2 YNFKEQ. The V end lost 2 bases, the J end lost 6 bases, and 5 bases lay between the germline ends. The CDR3 totals 12 residues. The CDR3 reads CASSQPFNEQFF. CDR3 nucleotides: TGTGCCAGCAGCCAACCCTTCAATGAGCAGTTCTTC.

This clone was recorded a few times. This chain joins TRBV4-1 and TRBJ1-1; tentatively, D is TRBD1 (5 bases). Germline lookup yields CDR1 MGHRA and CDR2 YSYEKL. V dropped 10 bases and J dropped 1 base, with 16 bases sitting between them. CDR3 length equals 14 residues. This CDR3 reads CATNGGLGNTEAFF. The CDR3 region has the DNA TGCGCCACTAATGGGGGACTGGGGAACACTGAAGCTTTCTTT.

The chain uses TRBV9 and TRBJ2-2; D not certain. Germline CDR1 SGDLS, CDR2 YYNGEE. The CDR3 length is 11 residues. The V end lost 7 bases, the J end lost 7 bases, and 8 bases lay between the germline ends. CDR3 amino acids: CASGISGELFF. CDR3 nucleotide sequence: TGTGCCAGCGGCATCAGCGGGGAGCTGTTTTTT.

This clone was recorded a few times. The V call is TRBV23-1, the J call TRBJ1-3; TRBD1 matches 7 bases. Being an ORF, TRBV23-1 has a function that is uncertain. The CDR3 extends over 13 amino acids. V was clipped by 11 bases and J by 0 bases; unmatched bases: 4. CDR3 nucleotides: TGCGCCGGACAGGTCAGCTCTGGAAACACCATATATTTT. It is translated as CAGQVSSGNTIYF.

The V call is TRBV9, the J call TRBJ2-7; 8 nucleotides align to TRBD1. The CDR3 is 17 residues long. V trimming: 2 bases; J trimming: 4 bases; junction bases outside the gene matches: 14. Germline V CDR1 and CDR2: SGDLS, YYNGEE. The CDR3 region is CASSVDFRGRRAYEQYF. CDR3 DNA sequence: TGTGCCAGCAGCGTCGACTTCAGGGGGCGCAGAGCGTACGAGCAGTACTTC.

The chain combines TRBV7-2 with TRBJ1-6; TRBD1 is a possible D gene (5 bases). Germline values: CDR1 SGHTA, CDR2 FQGNSA. This CDR3 is built from 15 residues. Trimming shortened V by 8 bases and J by 5 bases, and 16 bases separated the two germline ends. CDR3 nucleotides: TGTGCCAGCCGCATTTATCAGGGTAATAATTCACCCCTCCACTTT. Amino acid sequence: CASRIYQGNNSPLHF.